This is a list of T cell receptor beta chains from one sample in a study of blood T cell repertoires in COVID-19. Sequenced by immunoSEQ multiplex PCR; TCRdb stores in-frame clones only, minus some. Of 40,000 or so clones in the sample, around 90% were seen once. Material: peripheral blood. These receptors were obtained from a man in his 60s with active or convalescent COVID-19. Each CDR3 is given with its conserved first and last residue. The D gene is left open where the match is weak. Size is stated for part of the rows, as once, few or many counts, or as a class when the clone is expanded.

>TRBJ2-3|TRBD2|TRBV4-2|once
TGTGCCAGCAGCCAATTTCGAGCGGGAGATACCTACACAGATACGCAGTATTTT
CASSQFRAGDTYTDTQYF
>TRBJ1-3|TRBD1|TRBV19|-
TGTGCCAGTACCGGGACAGATCGCTCTGGAAACACCATATATTTT
CASTGTDRSGNTIYF
>TRBJ2-5|TRBD1|TRBV30|-
TGTGCCTGGAGTGTGGGACAGGGAGAGACCCAGTACTTC
CAWSVGQGETQYF
>TRBJ2-7|TRBD1|TRBV6-6|once
TGTGCCATCTCCAGGGGGCCCTCCTACGAGCAGTACTTC
CAISRGPSYEQYF
>TRBJ1-6|-|TRBV2|-
TGTGCCAGCAGTGCCGACTTCAATTCACCCCTCCACTTT
CASSADFNSPLHF
>TRBJ1-1|-|TRBV19|-
TGTGCCAGTAGTGCACTGACAGTGAACACTGAAGCTTTCTTT
CASSALTVNTEAFF
>TRBJ2-5|-|TRBV5-1|-
TGCGCCAGCAGCTTGGAAGGGAGACGGTTAGAGACCCAGTACTTC
CASSLEGRRLETQYF
>TRBJ1-1|TRBD1|TRBV10-2|few
TGCGCCAGCAGGACAGGGGGCTCCACTGAAGCTTTCTTT
CASRTGGSTEAFF
>TRBJ2-3|TRBD1|TRBV18|-
TGTGCCAGCTCACGTACAGGGGCCGGCACAGATACGCAGTATTTT
CASSRTGAGTDTQYF
>TRBJ2-2|-|TRBV28|-
TGTGCCAGCAGTTCCCTAACATCTTACAGTTCCCTAAACACCGGGGAGCTGTTTTTT
CASSSLTSYSSLNTGELFF
>TRBJ1-3|-|TRBV5-4|-
TGTGCCAGCAGCTTGGGGAGGCAGAACTCTGGAAACACCATATATTTT
CASSLGRQNSGNTIYF
>TRBJ1-5|TRBD1|TRBV16|-
TGTGCCAGCAGCCAATCGGACAGGGGGTTCAATCAGCCCCAGCATTTT
CASSQSDRGFNQPQHF
>TRBJ2-1|-|TRBV5-1|-
TGCGCCAGCAGCCCCCAACTAGTCGATGAGCAGTTCTTC
CASSPQLVDEQFF
>TRBJ2-3|-|TRBV19|once
TGTGCCAGTAGCTGGCCGGGGGCAGATACGCAGTATTTT
CASSWPGADTQYF
>TRBJ2-7|TRBD2|TRBV5-1|-
TGCGCCAGCAGCTACTCACCCACCGGGACTAGCGGGAGGCTCTACGAGCAGTACTTC
CASSYSPTGTSGRLYEQYF
>TRBJ2-5|-|TRBV15|-
TGTGCCACCAGAGGTTTGTCTAGCCTACAAGAGACCCAGTACTTC
CATRGLSSLQETQYF
>TRBJ2-2|TRBD2|TRBV11-2|once
TGTGCCAGCAGCCGACTAGCGGGAGTGGTTCCCGGGGAGCTGTTTTTT
CASSRLAGVVPGELFF
>TRBJ2-7|-|TRBV5-1|-
TGCGCCAGCAGCTTGGCGGGACCAGGGGGGACCTACGAGCAGTACTTC
CASSLAGPGGTYEQYF
>TRBJ2-1|-|TRBV6-5|-
TGTGCCAGCAGACCACCAGCCAGGGGAATCAATGAGCAGTTCTTC
CASRPPARGINEQFF
>TRBJ2-1|TRBD2|TRBV7-9|once
TGTGCCAGCAGCTTCCGACTAGCGGGAGGCAATGAGCAGTTCTTC
CASSFRLAGGNEQFF
>TRBJ2-2|-|TRBV7-9|-
TGTGCCAGCAGCTTAGTTGAGGCCCCCGGGGAGCTGTTTTTT
CASSLVEAPGELFF
>TRBJ2-5|-|TRBV7-9|-
TGTGCCAGCAGCTTCGTGGGAGGAGGGGAGACCCAGTACTTC
CASSFVGGGETQYF
>TRBJ2-7|-|TRBV28|-
TGTGCCAGCACTTCAGGCTCCTACGAGCAGTACTTC
CASTSGSYEQYF
>TRBJ2-2|-|TRBV7-9|-
TGTGCCAGCAGCTTAGACTTAGACACCGGGGAGCTGTTTTTT
CASSLDLDTGELFF
>TRBJ1-1|-|TRBV30|few
TGTGCCTGGAGTAGACCAGGGCTGGGGGCTTTCTTT
CAWSRPGLGAFF
>TRBJ2-7|-|TRBV28|-
TGTGCCAGCAGTTTCCCCCGAGGGCCCGAGCAGTACTTC
CASSFPRGPEQYF
>TRBJ1-6|-|TRBV28|-
TGTGCCAGCAGTTCGGGGGACTCACCCCTCCACTTT
CASSSGDSPLHF
>TRBJ1-1|-|TRBV5-1|-
TGCGCCAGCAGCCACTGGTCAGGGGCAGGGAATGAAGCTTTCTTT
CASSHWSGAGNEAFF
>TRBJ2-7|-|TRBV5-1|-
TGCGCCAGCAGCTTGGTTGGCAGGGGAGCCTACGAGCAGTACTTC
CASSLVGRGAYEQYF
>TRBJ1-1|-|TRBV14|-
TGTGCCAGCAGCGCCAGAGTGGAGTCGAACACTGAAGCTTTCTTT
CASSARVESNTEAFF
>TRBJ1-5|-|TRBV6-1|-
TGTGCCAGCAGTGAAACGGGGGGCAGGCAGCCCCAGCATTTT
CASSETGGRQPQHF
>TRBJ1-5|-|TRBV4-2|-
TGTGCCAGCAGCCAACCGAGTAGCAATCAGCCCCAGCATTTT
CASSQPSSNQPQHF
>TRBJ1-1|-|TRBV11-2|-
TGTGCCAGCAGCTTAGTACGGGGGAAGAACACTGAAGCTTTCTTT
CASSLVRGKNTEAFF